Each of the 21 T cell receptor beta chains below was sequenced from the same sample in a study of breast tumors, draining lymph nodes, adjacent tissues. Samples came from axillary lymph nodes draining the breast cancer. A single record per CDR3 protein comes from TCRdb applying MiXCR to the multiplex PCR reads. Of about 89,000 distinct CDR3 sequences in the sample, approximately 31% were seen once. Sequencing input: axillary lymph node tissue. The receptors here all came from a female donor with breast cancer. Some clones in this sample may be carry-over from other donors' samples.

The rearrangement links TRBV2 to TRBJ2-1; D remains unclear. Trimming pared 5 bases from V and 1 base from J, leaving 9 bases between. The CDR3 loop spans 14 amino acids. From germline, CDR1 is SNHLY and CDR2 FYNNEI. DNA of the CDR3: TGTGCCAGCAGTCGAGCTGAGTCCTACAATGAGCAGTTCTTC. It encodes CASSRAESYNEQFF.

The table lists this clonotype with many counts. The rearrangement links TRBV7-2 to TRBJ2-7; D possibly corresponds to TRBD2 (6 bases). The CDR3 covers 14 residues. In germline, CDR1 is SGHTA, CDR2 FQGNSA. The ends were cut back, 1 base at V and 6 bases at J, with 13 bases in the middle. CDR3 sequence (DNA): TGTGCCAGCAGCTTAGGGGTGGGCGGGACCGAGCAGTACTTC. Translated: CASSLGVGGTEQYF.

This clonotype was observed at least ten times. The CDR3 bases are TGCAGTGCTAGGGCTGGGCCCACCGGGGAGCTGTTTTTT. Protein sequence: CSARAGPTGELFF. The chain is built from TRBV20-1 and TRBJ2-2; no reliable D call. Germline loops: CDR1 DFQATT, CDR2 SNEGSKA (reference sequence). The CDR3 has 13 residues. Trimming took off 3 bases at V and 4 bases at J, with 9 bases between the two ends.

Only a few counts were recorded for this clonotype. V usage is TRBV6-6 and J usage is TRBJ2-5; D uncertain. With 5 bases removed from V and 5 bases from J, the gap between germline ends came to 9 bases. This CDR3 is 12 amino acids long. The germline V gene encodes CDR1 MNHNY and CDR2 SVGAGI (reference sequence). The CDR3 spells CASSHYGETQYF. Written as DNA, the CDR3 is TGTGCCAGCAGTCACTATGGCGAGACCCAGTACTTC.

This clonotype was recorded many times. The V call is TRBV6-2 or TRBV6-3, the J call TRBJ1-5; 7 bases fit TRBD1. Unmatched junction bases numbered 12, after V lost 6 bases and J lost 4 bases. In germline, CDR1 is MNHEY, CDR2 SVGEGT. The CDR3 contains 16 residues. The CDR3 coding sequence is TGTGCCAGCAGCTACACCACAGGGACAGTGAATCAGCCCCAGCATTTT. It translates to CASSYTTGTVNQPQHF.

As regards this clonotype: One end of the junction does not line up with germline, which may come from a read error. This chain connects TRBV25-1 to TRBJ2-5; tentative D call: TRBD2 (5 bases). This CDR3 comprises 17 residues. Germline V gene sequence: CDR1 MGHDK, CDR2 SYGVNS. The CDR3 is CASTPSPTRRNHETQYF. CDR3 sequence (DNA): TGTGCCAGCACCCCATCCCCTACCCGGAGGAACCATGAGACCCAGTACTTC. Full variable domain (remainder filled in from reference TRBV25-1 and TRBJ2-5): EADIYQTPRYLVIGTGKKITLECSQTMGHDKMYWYQQDPGMELHLIHYSYGVNSTEKGDLSSESTVSRIRTEHFPLTLESARPSHTSQYLCASTPSPTRRNHETQYFGPGTRLLVL.

This clonotype was seen ten or more times. The V and J genes are TRBV7-9 and TRBJ1-3; D call uncertain. With 6 bases removed from V and 4 bases from J, the gap between germline ends came to 16 bases. Germline V gene lookup returns CDR1 SEHNR and CDR2 FQNEAQ (reference sequence). The CDR3 length is 15 residues. CDR3 region: CASRPITAGGNTIYF. CDR3 in DNA: TGTGCCAGCAGACCAATAACAGCGGGCGGAAACACCATATATTTT. Supplemented by reference TRBV7-9 and TRBJ1-3, the full variable domain reads DTGVSQNPRHKITKRGQNVTFRCDPISEHNRLYWYRQTLGQGPEFLTYFQNEAQLEKSRLLSDRFSAERPKGSFSTLEIQRTEQGDSAMYLCASRPITAGGNTIYFGEGSWLTVV.

The table lists this clonotype with many counts. The CDR3 DNA sequence: TGTGCCAGCAGCCACGCAGGGGGCGCGACTGGCTACACCTTC. Its protein is CASSHAGGATGYTF. The genes are TRBV5-5 and TRBJ1-2, with TRBD1 matching 8 bases. The germline CDR1 and CDR2 sequences are SGHKS and YYEKEE (reference sequence). Germline trimming cut 4 bases from V and 7 bases from J; bases unmatched to any gene: 9. The CDR3 runs 14 residues.

Remarks on this clonotype: Being one base from a much bigger clone, this may be a read error. The chain carries TRBV7-3 and TRBJ1-1; D is undetermined. From germline, CDR1 is SGHTA and CDR2 FQGTGA. Between the trimmed V and J ends, which lost 0 bases and 1 base, there was a span of 3 bases. The CDR3 has 13 residues. The CDR3 nucleotides read TGTGCCAGCAGCTTAACGCGGAACACTGAAGCTTTCTTT. It codes for CASSLTRNTEAFF.

This clonotype has a count of ten or more. A clone one base away is much larger, so this may be a read error. The rearrangement links TRBV20-1 to TRBJ2-7, with a possible D match to TRBD1 (5 bases). The CDR3 totals 14 residues. V was trimmed by 3 bases and J by 6 bases, leaving 18 bases between them. Per germline, CDR1 DFQATT and CDR2 SNEGSKA (reference sequence). The CDR3 nucleotides are TGCAGTGCTAGTCCAGGGTCCCGAGCCTCCGAGCAGTACTTC. Its protein is CSASPGSRASEQYF.

Ten or more counts support this clonotype. V and J are TRBV7-3 and TRBJ1-1, with TRBD1 matching over 7 bases. The CDR3 is made up of 17 amino acids. V trimming: 4 bases; J trimming: 4 bases; junction bases outside the gene matches: 15. Germline V CDR1 and CDR2: SGHTA, FQGTGA. CDR3 nucleotide sequence: TGTGCCAGCAGCTCACGGGGGGGAACAGGGGTTGGCACTGAAGCTTTCTTT. Translating it yields CASSSRGGTGVGTEAFF.

In its sample, this clonotype was seen a few times. The V and J genes are TRBV28 and TRBJ2-1, with 14 bases that match TRBD2. CDR1 and CDR2 (germline): MDHEN, SYDVKM. The CDR3 sequence is 17 residues long. After removal of 6 bases from V and 8 bases from J, the junction contained 12 bases not matched to a gene. The CDR3 DNA reads TGTGCCAGCAGGGCCATTAGACTAGCGGGAGGGGGGGATGAGCAGTTCTTC. Translating gives CASRAIRLAGGGDEQFF.

This clonotype came up many times. The chain carries TRBV4-3 and TRBJ2-7, with 8 bases aligning to TRBD2. Germline V gene lookup returns CDR1 LGHNA and CDR2 YSLEER. V lost 1 base, J lost 6 bases, and 11 bases stayed unmatched. The CDR3 runs 16 residues. The CDR3 nucleotides are TGCGCCAGCAGCCAAGCGGGGACCGGACTAGCACTCGAGCAGTACTTC. It specifies CASSQAGTGLALEQYF.

This clonotype was detected ten times or more. The chain is built from TRBV11-3 and TRBJ2-3, with D tentatively TRBD1 (6 bases). V shed 5 bases and J shed 4 bases, with 19 bases lying between them. The CDR3 totals 16 residues. CDR1 is SGHNT and CDR2 is YENEEA in the germline V gene. This CDR3 is CASSGQREYRADTQYF. As DNA, the CDR3 is TGTGCCAGCAGCGGACAACGGGAATACAGGGCAGATACGCAGTATTTT.

This clonotype was observed many times. The genes are TRBV20-1 and TRBJ2-5; D gene unclear. Per the germline V gene, CDR1 is DFQATT and CDR2 is SNEGSKA (reference sequence). There are 11 residues in the CDR3. Trimming removed 5 bases from V and 4 bases from J, with 8 bases in between. In DNA, the CDR3 is TGCAGTGCTCCATTAACAGAGACCCAGTACTTC. Translating gives CSAPLTETQYF.

This clonotype was picked up a small number of times. V is TRBV2 and J is TRBJ1-1; D not resolved. Germline V gives CDR1 SNHLY, CDR2 FYNNEI. This CDR3 region has 12 residues. V lost 3 bases, J lost 8 bases, and 10 bases lay in between. For the CDR3, the DNA is TGTGCCAGCAGTGATGACACAATGGAAGCTTTCTTT. Residues: CASSDDTMEAFF.

This clonotype was counted ten times or more. The chain employs TRBV7-9 and TRBJ2-3, with D perhaps matching TRBD2 (6 bases). Per germline, CDR1 SEHNR and CDR2 FQNEAQ (reference sequence). With 5 bases removed from V and 5 bases from J, the gap between germline ends came to 17 bases. The CDR3 consists of 15 residues. The DNA of the CDR3 is TGTGCCAGCAGCGGGGACTCAGCCGTGTTAGATACGCAGTATTTT. It specifies CASSGDSAVLDTQYF.

This clonotype appeared many times. The chain uses TRBV3-1 and TRBJ2-2; D gene ambiguous. Germline values: CDR1 LGHDT, CDR2 YNNKEL (reference sequence). CDR3 length equals 11 residues. With 2 bases removed from V and 5 bases from J, the gap between germline ends came to 0 bases. As DNA, the CDR3 is TGTGCCAGCAGCCAAACCGGGGAGCTGTTTTTT. The encoded protein is CASSQTGELFF. Full variable domain (missing parts from reference TRBV3-1 and TRBJ2-2): DTAVSQTPKYLVTQMGNDKSIKCEQNLGHDTMYWYKQDSKKFLKIMFSYNNKELIINETVPNRFSPKSPDKAHLNLHINSLELGDSAVYFCASSQTGELFFGEGSRLTVL.

This chain connects TRBV6-1 to TRBJ2-1, with 10 bases identical to TRBD2. With 8 bases clipped from V and 8 bases from J, the junction kept 9 bases outside the gene matches. This CDR3 contains 14 residues. Germline CDR1 MNHNS, CDR2 SASEGT. CDR3: CASGSSGSTDEQFF. The CDR3 coding sequence is TGTGCCAGCGGCTCTAGCGGGAGTACCGATGAGCAGTTCTTC.

This clonotype has a count of ten or more. The chain recombines TRBV7-9 with TRBJ2-1, with D hard to call. This CDR3 has 15 residues. V was trimmed by 1 base and J by 8 bases, leaving 15 bases between them. Germline V gene lookup returns CDR1 SEHNR and CDR2 FQNEAQ (reference sequence). This CDR3 is CASSLVGVSGHEQFF. In DNA form, the CDR3 reads TGTGCCAGCAGCTTAGTAGGCGTTTCGGGTCATGAGCAGTTCTTC.

For this clonotype: Given a much more abundant clone one base away, this may be a read error. This rearrangement joins TRBV4-3 to TRBJ1-1; D possibly corresponds to TRBD1 (6 bases). This CDR3 comprises 15 residues. Germline CDR1 LGHNA, CDR2 YSLEER. The CDR3 region has the DNA TGCGCCAGCAGCCAAGTGGGCAGGGGAAACATTGAAGCTTTCTTT. Its translation: CASSQVGRGNIEAFF.